The rows below give T cell receptor beta chains drawn from one sample of a study of beta chain features in type 1 diabetes. Produced via immunoSEQ multiplex PCR; TCRdb's table is partial and in-frame only. The sample has 300,000 to 350,000 clones, around 7.6% seen once; the top ten hold approximately 0.47%. The material sequenced was central memory CD4+ T cells from blood. These receptors were obtained from a woman aged 18-29 years in good health. Each CDR3 is given without its conserved first and last residue. A row's size may be missing; if present it is once, few, many or a size class.

clone_size | v_call | cdr3_aa
few | TRBV5-1 | ASGAGGSSYNEQF
few | TRBV13 | ASSLLGGPGETQY
NA | TRBV18 | ASFSQGVVNEQF
many | TRBV5-6 | ASSLYSVAGGEETQY
NA | TRBV7-2 | ASSLQRGGVQETQY
NA | TRBV11-3 | ASSLGNTGPFNEQF
NA | TRBV27 | ASSFRGTAYSGANVLT
few | TRBV19 | ASSGRQGNQPQH
few | TRBV4-2 | ASSQEGTVF
few | TRBV7-2 | ASSNGMSHTQY
NA | TRBV4-1 | ASSPKSRGSSYEQY
NA | TRBV6-6 | ASSVSSDQPQH
NA | TRBV5-6 | ASSAGDRVSGANVLT
many | TRBV5-4 | ASSLSTDTQY
NA | TRBV10-3 | AISESRTGGAETQY
many | TRBV28 | ASSPNRAPLETQY
NA | TRBV9 | ASSVRDWDTQY
NA | TRBV2 | ASIRDRTSANYGYT
few | TRBV7-3 | ASSLSRDGTEQF
few | TRBV7-2 | ASSLVGTISYEQY
few | TRBV28 | ASRGTGTRNYEQY
NA | TRBV10-3 | AISGSGGYEQY
NA | TRBV5-1 | ASSFGDRALSYEQY
NA | TRBV5-8 | ASSSDPGGNQPQH
NA | TRBV28 | ASSPGGKNIQY
few | TRBV18 | ASSGVGHLEQF
NA | TRBV7-2 | ASSFPVSSSYNSPLH
NA | TRBV4-1 | ASSQVIEGGTQY
few | TRBV11-2 | ASSQSVSDRNTIY
few | TRBV7-9 | ASSSTGSSYNEQF
NA | TRBV7-3 | ASSLMGPGTDTQY
few | TRBV4-3 | ASSQEGVMNEKLF
NA | TRBV5-6 | ASSWTRNTEAF
few | TRBV6-1 | ASSEAQGLWDEQY
many | TRBV18 | ASSPGLAATDTQY
few | TRBV7-9 | ASSLAGIIDEQY
many | TRBV2 | ASSSGLMYEQY
NA | TRBV11-2 | ASSLGGSSYSEQF
few | TRBV7-9 | ATAGSEDTIY
NA | TRBV7-9 | ASSEDRGLGEKLF
NA | TRBV29-1 | SVDTGLETQY
NA | TRBV27 | ASSSARDRGSLATNEKLF